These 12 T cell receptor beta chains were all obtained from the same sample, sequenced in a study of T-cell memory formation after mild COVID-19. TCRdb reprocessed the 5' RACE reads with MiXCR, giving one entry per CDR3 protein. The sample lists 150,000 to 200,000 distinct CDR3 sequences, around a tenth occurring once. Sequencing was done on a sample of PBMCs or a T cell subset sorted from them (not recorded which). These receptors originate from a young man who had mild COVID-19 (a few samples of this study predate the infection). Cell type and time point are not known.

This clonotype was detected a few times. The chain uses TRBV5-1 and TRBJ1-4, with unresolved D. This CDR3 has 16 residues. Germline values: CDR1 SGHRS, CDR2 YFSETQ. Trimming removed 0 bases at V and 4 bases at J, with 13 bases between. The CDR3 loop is CASSLGWNSLNEKLFF. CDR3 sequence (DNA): TGCGCCAGCAGCTTGGGGTGGAACAGCCTTAATGAAAAACTGTTTTTT.

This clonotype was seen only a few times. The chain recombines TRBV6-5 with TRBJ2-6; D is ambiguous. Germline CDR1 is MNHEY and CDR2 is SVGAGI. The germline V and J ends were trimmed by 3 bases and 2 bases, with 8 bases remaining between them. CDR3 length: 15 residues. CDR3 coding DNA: TGTGCCAGCAGTTATGAACAGCCTGGGGCCAACGTCCTGACTTTC. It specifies CASSYEQPGANVLTF.

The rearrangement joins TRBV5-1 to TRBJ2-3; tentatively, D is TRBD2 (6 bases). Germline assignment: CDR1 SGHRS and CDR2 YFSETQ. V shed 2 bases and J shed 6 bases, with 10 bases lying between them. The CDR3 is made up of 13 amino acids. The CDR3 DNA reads TGCGCCAGCAGCTTTAGCGGTGAGGATACGCAGTATTTT. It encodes CASSFSGEDTQYF.

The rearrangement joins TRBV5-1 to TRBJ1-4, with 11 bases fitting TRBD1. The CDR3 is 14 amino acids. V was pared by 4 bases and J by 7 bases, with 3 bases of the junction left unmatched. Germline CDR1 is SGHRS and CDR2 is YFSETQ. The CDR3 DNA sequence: TGCGCCAGCAGCCCGGACAGGGGGCTTGAAAAACTGTTTTTT. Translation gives CASSPDRGLEKLFF.

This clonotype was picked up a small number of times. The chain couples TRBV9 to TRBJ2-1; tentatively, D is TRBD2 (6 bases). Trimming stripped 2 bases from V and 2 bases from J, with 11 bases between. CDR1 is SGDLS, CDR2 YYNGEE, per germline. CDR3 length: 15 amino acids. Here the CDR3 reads CASSVRAGTYNEQFF. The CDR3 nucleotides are TGTGCCAGCAGCGTCAGAGCGGGTACCTACAATGAGCAGTTCTTC.

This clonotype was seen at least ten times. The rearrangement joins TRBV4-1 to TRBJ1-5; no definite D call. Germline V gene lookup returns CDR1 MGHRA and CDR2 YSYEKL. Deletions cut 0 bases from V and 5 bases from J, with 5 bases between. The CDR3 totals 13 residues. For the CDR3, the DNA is TGCGCCAGCAGCCAAGAACGTGATCAGCCCCAGCATTTT. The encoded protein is CASSQERDQPQHF.

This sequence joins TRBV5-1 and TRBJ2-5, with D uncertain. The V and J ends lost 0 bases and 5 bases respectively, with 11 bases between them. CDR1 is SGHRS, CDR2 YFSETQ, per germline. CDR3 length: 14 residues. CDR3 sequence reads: CASSLDQVPETQYF. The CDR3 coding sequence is TGCGCCAGCAGCTTGGATCAGGTTCCGGAGACCCAGTACTTC.

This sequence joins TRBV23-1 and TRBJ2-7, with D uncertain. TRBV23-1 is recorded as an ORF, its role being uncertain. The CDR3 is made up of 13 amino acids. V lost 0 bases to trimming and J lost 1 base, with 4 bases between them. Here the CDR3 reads CASSQSESYEQYF. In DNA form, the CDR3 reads TGCGCCAGCAGTCAATCGGAATCCTACGAGCAGTACTTC.

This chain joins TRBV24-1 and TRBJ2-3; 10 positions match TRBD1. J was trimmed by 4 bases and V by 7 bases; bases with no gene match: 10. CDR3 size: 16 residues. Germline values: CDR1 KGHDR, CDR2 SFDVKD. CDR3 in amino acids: CATSETGTGVADTQYF. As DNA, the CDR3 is TGTGCCACCAGCGAAACCGGGACAGGGGTTGCAGATACGCAGTATTTT.

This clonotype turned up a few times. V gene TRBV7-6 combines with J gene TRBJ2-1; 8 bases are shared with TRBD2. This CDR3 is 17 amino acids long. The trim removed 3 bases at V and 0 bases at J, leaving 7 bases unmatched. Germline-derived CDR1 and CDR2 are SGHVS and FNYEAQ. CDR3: CASSFASGGHSYNEQFF. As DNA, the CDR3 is TGTGCCAGCAGCTTCGCCAGCGGGGGCCACTCCTACAATGAGCAGTTCTTC.

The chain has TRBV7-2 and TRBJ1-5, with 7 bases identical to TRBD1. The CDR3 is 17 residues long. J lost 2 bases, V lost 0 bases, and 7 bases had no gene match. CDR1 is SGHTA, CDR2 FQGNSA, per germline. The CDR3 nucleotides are TGTGCCAGCAGCTTAGCGGGTCCAGGGGGGGGCAATCAGCCCCAGCATTTT. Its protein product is CASSLAGPGGGNQPQHF.

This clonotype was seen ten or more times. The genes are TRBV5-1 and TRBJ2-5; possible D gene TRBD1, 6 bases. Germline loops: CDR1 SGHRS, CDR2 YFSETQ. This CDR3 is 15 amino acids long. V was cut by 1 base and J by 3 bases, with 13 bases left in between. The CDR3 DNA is TGCGCCAGCAGCTTGTCTTACAGGGTTGAAGAGACCCAGTACTTC. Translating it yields CASSLSYRVEETQYF.